Following are 25 T cell receptor beta chains from one sample sequenced in a study of T cell responses to AZD1222 COVID-19 vaccine (dated by TCRdb to about 2021). Library preparation was by the immunoSEQ multiplex PCR assay. What TCRdb holds here is the immuneACCESS table cut down to in-frame rearrangements. Part of the clones is not present; checked against another copy, under half of the missing clones reflect an unresolved V gene, and the others are unexplained. The sample yields roughly 120,000 clones; just under 90% were counted once. 4% to 4.5% of the sample belongs to the ten largest clones. This specimen's time point label, interpreted: baseline before first vaccination. Material: peripheral blood, obtained on day 0 of AZD1222 vaccination. The receptors derive from an adult in good health.

The genes are TRBV5-3 and TRBJ2-7; 10 positions match TRBD2. TRBV5-3 is an open reading frame whose function is uncertain. The CDR3 is 16 amino acids. Trimming took 7 bases from V and 6 from J; bases not matched to a gene: 16. The CDR3 loop is CARSFGRSGRAGEQYF. Written as DNA, the CDR3 is TGTGCCAGATCATTCGGTCGGAGCGGGAGGGCCGGCGAGCAGTACTTC.

CDR3 sequence: CAWSVAGTGTSYTF. In DNA, the CDR3 is TGTGCCTGGAGTGTTGCGGGGACAGGGACAAGCTACACCTTC. J is TRBJ1-2 and V is TRBV30, with 9 bases that match TRBD1. The CDR3 length is 14 residues. V dropped 0 bases and J dropped 9; count of bases not matched to a gene: 8. Germline CDR1 GTSNPN, CDR2 SVGIG (reference sequence).

The chain employs TRBV19 and TRBJ1-1, with TRBD1 identical over 8 bases. With V trimmed by 6 bases and J by 1 base, 7 bases remained unmatched. The CDR3 runs to 15 residues. Germline V lookup: CDR1 LNHDA, CDR2 SQIVND (reference sequence). Here the CDR3 DNA reads TGTGCCAGTAGATCCCCCGGACAGGGGAACACTGAAGCTTTCTTT. Translation gives CASRSPGQGNTEAFF.

The chain combines TRBV19 with TRBJ1-5, with D tentatively TRBD1 (5 bases). The germline V and J ends were trimmed by 9 bases and 0 bases, with 15 bases remaining between them. Germline-derived CDR1 and CDR2 are LNHDA and SQIVND (reference sequence). The CDR3 length is 15 residues. CDR3 nucleotide sequence: TGTGCCAGCCATGGAGGGGATTATAGCAATCAGCCCCAGCATTTT. This codes for CASHGGDYSNQPQHF. The full variable domain, its missing parts supplied by reference TRBV19 and TRBJ1-5, is DGGITQSPKYLFRKEGQNVTLSCEQNLNHDAMYWYRQDPGQGLRLIYYSQIVNDFQKGDIAEGYSVSREKKESFPLTVTSAQKNPTAFYLCASHGGDYSNQPQHFGDGTRLSIL.

The chain carries TRBV28 and TRBJ1-5; D might be TRBD1 (5 bases). V lost 6 bases and J 6 bases, leaving 15 bases between the germline ends. Germline V CDR1 and CDR2: MDHEN, SYDVKM. This CDR3 comprises 14 residues. As DNA, the CDR3 is TGTGCCAGCAGCCCCCCCGGGGGAAGTCAGCCCCAGCATTTT. Translated, it gives CASSPPGGSQPQHF.

The chain recombines TRBV2 with TRBJ1-2; D is unclear. The germline CDR1 and CDR2 sequences are SNHLY and FYNNEI. This CDR3 is 11 amino acids long. V lost 5 bases to trimming and J lost 3 bases, with 4 bases between them. The CDR3: CASSQDYGYTF. The CDR3 DNA sequence: TGTGCCAGCAGTCAGGACTATGGCTACACCTTC.

This chain connects TRBV4-2 to TRBJ1-6; D is unclear. The length of the CDR3 is 15 residues. V lost 0 bases and J lost 4, with 7 bases in between. CDR1 is LGHNA and CDR2 is YNFKEQ in the germline V gene. The chain's CDR3 is CASSQEASYNSPLHF. CDR3 DNA sequence: TGTGCCAGCAGCCAAGAGGCCAGTTATAATTCACCCCTCCACTTT.

J is TRBJ1-1 and V is TRBV19, with D possibly matching TRBD1 (5 bases). CDR1 is LNHDA, CDR2 SQIVND, per germline (reference sequence). The CDR3 covers 16 residues. V gave up 0 bases and J gave up 1 base, with 12 bases separating them. In DNA form, the CDR3 reads TGTGCCAGTAGTATAGATCCAGGGTGGGGGAACACTGAAGCTTTCTTT. Amino acid sequence: CASSIDPGWGNTEAFF.

The chain links TRBV6-5 to TRBJ1-1, with D hard to call. The length of the CDR3 is 13 residues. V was shortened by 2 bases and J by 3 bases, with 7 bases between the two germline ends. Germline loops: CDR1 MNHEY, CDR2 SVGAGI. The CDR3 DNA reads TGTGCCAGCAGTTACGCCGGGGACACTGAAGCTTTCTTT. As protein: CASSYAGDTEAFF.

The rearrangement uses TRBV30 and TRBJ2-3; D not resolved. The CDR3 extends over 13 amino acids. Trimming removed 3 bases from V and 3 bases from J, with 10 bases in between. In germline, CDR1 is GTSNPN, CDR2 SVGIG (reference sequence). The DNA of the CDR3 is TGTGCCTGGAGGGAAAGGTTGACAGATACGCAGTATTTT. Amino acids: CAWRERLTDTQYF.

The chain links TRBV30 to TRBJ1-5; no clear D. Germline V gene sequence: CDR1 GTSNPN, CDR2 SVGIG (reference sequence). V lost 3 bases, J lost 3 bases, and 9 bases lay in between. The CDR3 has 13 amino acids. CDR3 amino acids: CAWSPGPNQPQHF. The CDR3 DNA reads TGTGCCTGGAGCCCCGGCCCCAATCAGCCCCAGCATTTT.

The gene calls are TRBV30 and TRBJ1-2, with TRBD1 as a possible D gene (5 bases). The germline gives CDR1 GTSNPN, CDR2 SVGIG (reference sequence). The V gene lost 7 bases and the J gene lost 3 bases, with 15 bases spanning the gap. The CDR3 totals 13 residues. The CDR3 DNA reads TGTGCCTTAGATACCGGGACCGACTATGGCTACACCTTC. As protein: CALDTGTDYGYTF. Full variable domain (remainder filled in from reference TRBV30 and TRBJ1-2): SQTIHQWPATLVQPVGSPLSLECTVEGTSNPNLYWYRQAAGRGLQLLFYSVGIGQISSEVPQNLSASRPQDRQFILSSKKLLLSDSGFYLCALDTGTDYGYTFGSGTRLTVV.

CDR3: CSVEGGAANRGDEQFF. DNA of the CDR3: TGCAGCGTTGAAGGCGGGGCAGCCAACCGGGGCGATGAGCAGTTCTTC. The chain links TRBV29-1 to TRBJ2-1, with TRBD2 as a possible D gene (6 bases). V lost 1 base and J lost 8, with 21 bases in between. The CDR3 length is 16 residues. Per germline, CDR1 SQVTM and CDR2 ANQGSEA.

As regards this clone: The same CDR3 also results from other DNA sequences found in this sample. The chain recombines TRBV3-1 (or the pseudogene TRBV3-2) with TRBJ1-5; D gene unclear. V was shortened by 0 bases and J by 6 bases, with 3 bases between the two germline ends. Germline-derived CDR1 and CDR2 are LGHDT and YNNKEL (reference sequence). The CDR3 is 12 amino acids. The CDR3 DNA follows: TGTGCCAGCAGCCAAGACCGTCAGCCCCAGCATTTT. Protein product: CASSQDRQPQHF.

V usage is TRBV5-1 and J usage is TRBJ2-7, with 8 bases lining up with TRBD2. Germline CDR1 SGHRS, CDR2 YFSETQ. This CDR3 contains 15 residues. V gave up 0 bases and J gave up 6 bases; unmatched junction bases: 8. This chain's CDR3 is CASSLGTSLVVEQYF. The DNA for the CDR3 is TGCGCCAGCAGCTTGGGGACTAGCCTGGTAGTCGAGCAGTACTTC.

The gene calls are TRBV7-2 and TRBJ2-2; either TRBD1 or TRBD2 may fit D (5 bases each). V lost 5 bases to trimming and J lost 4 bases, with 14 bases between them. This CDR3 comprises 15 residues. Germline V CDR1 and CDR2: SGHTA, FQGNSA. DNA of the CDR3: TGTGCCAGCAGCCCCGTGGGGGAGTCCACCGGGGAGCTGTTTTTT. Encoded protein: CASSPVGESTGELFF.

The chain links TRBV7-9 to TRBJ1-2; D is unresolved. Looked up from germline, CDR1 is SEHNR and CDR2 is FQNEAQ (reference sequence). V lost 1 base and J 5 bases, leaving 5 bases between the germline ends. CDR3 size: 12 residues. The CDR3 DNA follows: TGTGCCAGCAGCTTAGGGTTGTATGGCTACACCTTC. It translates to CASSLGLYGYTF.

V and J are TRBV11-1 and TRBJ1-4; 8 bases line up with TRBD1. CDR3 length: 15 amino acids. V lost 5 bases to trimming and J lost 8 bases; unmatched junction nucleotides: 10. The V gene's germline CDR1 is SGHAT and CDR2 FQDESV (reference sequence). The CDR3 region is CASSVQGGGNEKLFF. CDR3 nucleotide sequence: TGTGCCAGCAGCGTACAGGGGGGTGGAAACGAAAAACTGTTTTTT.

V and J are TRBV5-1 and TRBJ2-5; 11 nucleotides match TRBD2. The V gene's germline CDR1 is SGHRS and CDR2 YFSETQ. Trimming cost V 4 bases and J 5 bases; bases outside gene matches: 4. The CDR3 spans 14 residues. CDR3 in DNA: TGCGCCAGCAGCCTGAGGACTAGCGGGGAGACCCAGTACTTC. Protein product: CASSLRTSGETQYF.

V usage is TRBV29-1 and J usage is TRBJ1-1; D is ambiguous. The CDR3 covers 13 residues. The germline V gene encodes CDR1 SQVTM and CDR2 ANQGSEA. Deletions cut 4 bases from V and 0 bases from J, with 9 bases between. The CDR3 loop is CSVGTPMNTEAFF. CDR3 in DNA: TGCAGCGTTGGAACCCCCATGAACACTGAAGCTTTCTTT.

The chain recombines TRBV7-2 with TRBJ1-1; TRBD1 matches 9 bases. There are 16 residues in the CDR3. CDR1 is SGHTA, CDR2 FQGNSA, per germline. V lost 5 bases to trimming and J lost 0 bases; unmatched junction nucleotides: 7. CDR3 in DNA: TGTGCCAGCAGCACTACAGGGGGCAGAGTGAACACTGAAGCTTTCTTT. It codes for CASSTTGGRVNTEAFF. The full variable domain, in which reference TRBV7-2 and TRBJ1-1 provide the parts outside the CDR3, is GAGVSQSPSNKVTEKGKDVELRCDPISGHTALYWYRQSLGQGLEFLIYFQGNSAPDKSGLPSDRFSAERTGGSVSTLTIQRTQQEDSAVYLCASSTTGGRVNTEAFFGQGTRLTVV.

This sequence joins TRBV10-2 and TRBJ2-2; TRBD2 aligns across 7 bases. The CDR3 is made up of 16 amino acids. Germline V gives CDR1 WSHSY, CDR2 SAAADI. V shed 3 bases, J shed 6 bases, and the junction held 10 bases outside the gene matches. In DNA form, the CDR3 reads TGCGCCAGCAGTGACCGGGTGGGAGGGCCGGCCGGGGAGCTGTTTTTT. Protein: CASSDRVGGPAGELFF.

CDR3 nucleotide sequence: TGTGCCATCCGGGGTATTGGGGCCATGAACACTGAAGCTTTCTTT. Translating gives CAIRGIGAMNTEAFF. The chain carries TRBV10-3 and TRBJ1-1, with D possibly TRBD1 on 5 matching bases. The V gene's germline CDR1 is ENHRY and CDR2 SYGVKD. Trimming shortened V by 8 bases and J by 0 bases, and 16 bases separated the two germline ends. CDR3 length: 15 residues.

There are a few counts of this clone. The V call is TRBV18, the J call TRBJ1-1; 12 bases agree with TRBD1. Germline V CDR1 and CDR2: KGHSH, LQKENI. The CDR3 sequence is 13 residues long. V lost 6 bases, J lost 4 bases, and 0 bases stayed unmatched. CDR3 sequence reads: CASSGQGATEAFF. CDR3 DNA sequence: TGTGCCAGCTCGGGACAGGGGGCCACTGAAGCTTTCTTT.

V is TRBV7-9 and J is TRBJ2-7; a weak D match, TRBD1 (8 bases). This CDR3 is built from 14 residues. V lost 4 bases and J 4 bases, leaving 14 bases between the germline ends. Looked up from germline, CDR1 is SEHNR and CDR2 is FQNEAQ (reference sequence). CDR3 sequence reads: CASSSDRGLYEQYF. As DNA, the CDR3 is TGTGCCAGCAGCTCAGACAGGGGACTATACGAGCAGTACTTC.